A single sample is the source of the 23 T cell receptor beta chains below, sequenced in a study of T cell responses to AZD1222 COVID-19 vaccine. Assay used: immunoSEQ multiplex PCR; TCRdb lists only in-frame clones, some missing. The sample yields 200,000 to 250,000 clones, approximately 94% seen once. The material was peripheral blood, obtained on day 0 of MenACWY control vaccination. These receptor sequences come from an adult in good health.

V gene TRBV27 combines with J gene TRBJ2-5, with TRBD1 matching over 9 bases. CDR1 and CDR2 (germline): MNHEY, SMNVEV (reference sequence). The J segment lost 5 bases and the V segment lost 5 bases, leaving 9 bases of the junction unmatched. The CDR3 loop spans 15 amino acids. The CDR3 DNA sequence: TGTGCCAGCAGTACCTCCGGGACAGGGCACGAGACCCAGTACTTC. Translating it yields CASSTSGTGHETQYF.

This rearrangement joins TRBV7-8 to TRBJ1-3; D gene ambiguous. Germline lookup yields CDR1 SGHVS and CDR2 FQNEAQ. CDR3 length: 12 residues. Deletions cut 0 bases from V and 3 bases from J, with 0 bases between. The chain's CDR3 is CASSLAGNTIYF. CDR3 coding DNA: TGTGCCAGCAGCTTAGCTGGAAACACCATATATTTT.

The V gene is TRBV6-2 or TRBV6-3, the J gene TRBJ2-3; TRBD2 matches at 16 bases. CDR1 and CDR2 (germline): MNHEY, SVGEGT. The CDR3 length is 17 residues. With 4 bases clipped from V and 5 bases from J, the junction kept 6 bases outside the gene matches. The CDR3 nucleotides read TGTGCCAGCAGTTCGGGACTAGCGGGGGGGCCTGGAGATACGCAGTATTTT. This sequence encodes CASSSGLAGGPGDTQYF.

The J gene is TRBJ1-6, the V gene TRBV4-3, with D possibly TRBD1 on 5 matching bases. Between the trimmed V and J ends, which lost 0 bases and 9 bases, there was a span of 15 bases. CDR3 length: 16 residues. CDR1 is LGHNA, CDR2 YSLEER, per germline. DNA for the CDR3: TGCGCCAGCAGCCAAGAACGGGACTCTTCACCTTCACCCCTCCACTTT. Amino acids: CASSQERDSSPSPLHF.

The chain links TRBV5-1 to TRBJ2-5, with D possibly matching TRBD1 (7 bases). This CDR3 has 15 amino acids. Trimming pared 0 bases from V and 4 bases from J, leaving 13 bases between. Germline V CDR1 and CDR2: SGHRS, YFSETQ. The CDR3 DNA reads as TGCGCCAGCAGCTTGGAGGCAGGGGGGCGAGAGACCCAGTACTTC. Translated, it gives CASSLEAGGRETQYF.

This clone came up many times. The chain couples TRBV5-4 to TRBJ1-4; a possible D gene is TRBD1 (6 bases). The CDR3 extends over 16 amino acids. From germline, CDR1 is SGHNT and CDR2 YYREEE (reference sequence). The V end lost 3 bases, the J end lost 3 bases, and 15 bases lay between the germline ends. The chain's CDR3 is CASSSDPQGANEKLFF. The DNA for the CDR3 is TGTGCCAGCAGCTCAGACCCACAGGGCGCTAATGAAAAACTGTTTTTT.

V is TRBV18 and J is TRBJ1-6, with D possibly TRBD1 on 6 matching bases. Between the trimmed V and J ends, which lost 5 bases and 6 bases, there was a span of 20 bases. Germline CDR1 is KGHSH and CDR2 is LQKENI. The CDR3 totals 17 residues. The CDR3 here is CASSSAGVLRSNSPLHF. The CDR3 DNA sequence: TGTGCCAGCTCATCCGCAGGGGTTCTGAGGAGTAATTCACCCCTCCACTTT.

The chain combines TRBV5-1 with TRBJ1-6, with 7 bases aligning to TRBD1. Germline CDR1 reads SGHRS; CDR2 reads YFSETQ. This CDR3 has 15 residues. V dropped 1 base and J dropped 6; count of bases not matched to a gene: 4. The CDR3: CASSLSGQANSPLHF. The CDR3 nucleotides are TGCGCCAGCAGCTTGTCTGGACAGGCTAATTCACCCCTCCACTTT.

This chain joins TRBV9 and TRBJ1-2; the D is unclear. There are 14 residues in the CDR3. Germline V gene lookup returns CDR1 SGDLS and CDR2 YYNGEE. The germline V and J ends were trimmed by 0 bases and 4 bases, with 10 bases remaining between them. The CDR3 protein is CASSVDPATYGYTF. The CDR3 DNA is TGTGCCAGCAGCGTAGACCCGGCTACCTATGGCTACACCTTC.

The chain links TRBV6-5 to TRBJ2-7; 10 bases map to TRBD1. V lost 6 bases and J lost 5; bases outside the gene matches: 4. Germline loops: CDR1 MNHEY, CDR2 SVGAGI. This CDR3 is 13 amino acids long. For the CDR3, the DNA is TGTGCCAGCAGAGGGACAGGGGTCCACGAGCAGTACTTC. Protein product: CASRGTGVHEQYF.

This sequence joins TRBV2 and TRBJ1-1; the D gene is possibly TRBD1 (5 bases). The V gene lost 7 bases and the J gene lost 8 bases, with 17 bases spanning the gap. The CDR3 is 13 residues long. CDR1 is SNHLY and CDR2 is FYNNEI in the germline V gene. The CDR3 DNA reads TGTGCCAGCACCTCGATTACTGGGGGGGAAGCTTTCTTT. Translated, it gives CASTSITGGEAFF.

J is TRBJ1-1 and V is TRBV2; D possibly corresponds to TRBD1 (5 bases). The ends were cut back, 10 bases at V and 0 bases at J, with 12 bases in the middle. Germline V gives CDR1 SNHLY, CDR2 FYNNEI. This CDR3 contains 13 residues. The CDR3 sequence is CATRGSMNTEAFF. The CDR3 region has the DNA TGTGCCACGAGGGGCTCGATGAACACTGAAGCTTTCTTT.

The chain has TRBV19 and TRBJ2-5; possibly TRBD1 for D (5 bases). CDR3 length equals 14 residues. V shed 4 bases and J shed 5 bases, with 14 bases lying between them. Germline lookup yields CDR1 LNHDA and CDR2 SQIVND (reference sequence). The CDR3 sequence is CASSTQASQETQYF. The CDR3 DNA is TGTGCCAGTAGTACACAGGCCTCTCAGGAGACCCAGTACTTC.

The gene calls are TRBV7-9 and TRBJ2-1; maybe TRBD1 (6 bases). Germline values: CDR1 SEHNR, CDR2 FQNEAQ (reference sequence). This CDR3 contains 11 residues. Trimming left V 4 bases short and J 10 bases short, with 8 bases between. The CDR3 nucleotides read TGTGCCAGCAGCTCAGGGGTCGAGCAGTTCTTC. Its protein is CASSSGVEQFF.

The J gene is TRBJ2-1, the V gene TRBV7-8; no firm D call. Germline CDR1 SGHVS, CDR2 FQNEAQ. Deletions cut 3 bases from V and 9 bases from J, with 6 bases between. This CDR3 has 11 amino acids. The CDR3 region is CASSFRTEQFF. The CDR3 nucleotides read TGTGCCAGCAGCTTCCGGACTGAGCAGTTCTTC.

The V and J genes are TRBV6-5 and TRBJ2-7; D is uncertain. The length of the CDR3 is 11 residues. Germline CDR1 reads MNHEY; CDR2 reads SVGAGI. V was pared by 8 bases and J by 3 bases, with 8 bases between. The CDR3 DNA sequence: TGTGCCAGCTGGTCGGGCTACGAGCAGTACTTC. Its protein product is CASWSGYEQYF.

The CDR3 DNA reads as TGTGCCAGTAGTACAGTGGCAGTTGGAAACACCATATATTTT. Protein: CASSTVAVGNTIYF. The rearrangement uses TRBV19 and TRBJ1-3; D uncertain. V shed 4 bases and J shed 3 bases, with 10 bases lying between them. The V gene's germline CDR1 is LNHDA and CDR2 SQIVND (reference sequence). The CDR3 is 14 amino acids.

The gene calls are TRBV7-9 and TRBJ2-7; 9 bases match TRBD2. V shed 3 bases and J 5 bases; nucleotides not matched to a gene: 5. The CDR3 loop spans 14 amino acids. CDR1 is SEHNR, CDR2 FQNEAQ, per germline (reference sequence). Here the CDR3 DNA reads TGTGCCAGCAGCTTGTCTAGCGGGGCCCACGAGCAGTACTTC. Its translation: CASSLSSGAHEQYF.

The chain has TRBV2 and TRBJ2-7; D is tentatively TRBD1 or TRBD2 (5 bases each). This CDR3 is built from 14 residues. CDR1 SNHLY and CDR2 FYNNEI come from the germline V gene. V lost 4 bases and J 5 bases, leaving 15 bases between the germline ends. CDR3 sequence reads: CASSVRSRDDEQYF. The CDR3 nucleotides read TGTGCCAGCAGTGTGAGGTCCAGGGACGACGAGCAGTACTTC.

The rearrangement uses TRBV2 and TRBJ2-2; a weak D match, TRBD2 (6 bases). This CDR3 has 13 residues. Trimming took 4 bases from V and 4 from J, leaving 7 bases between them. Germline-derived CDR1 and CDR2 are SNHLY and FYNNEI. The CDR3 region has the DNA TGTGCCAGCAGTGGGGGAGGCACCGGGGAGCTGTTTTTT. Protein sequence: CASSGGGTGELFF.

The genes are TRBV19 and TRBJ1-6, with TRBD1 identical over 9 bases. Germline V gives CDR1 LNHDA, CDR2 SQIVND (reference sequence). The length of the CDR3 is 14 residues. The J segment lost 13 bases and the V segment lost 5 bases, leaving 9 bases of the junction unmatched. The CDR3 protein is CASSREDRGLPLHF. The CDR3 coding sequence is TGTGCCAGTAGTCGCGAGGACAGGGGTCTTCCCCTCCACTTT.

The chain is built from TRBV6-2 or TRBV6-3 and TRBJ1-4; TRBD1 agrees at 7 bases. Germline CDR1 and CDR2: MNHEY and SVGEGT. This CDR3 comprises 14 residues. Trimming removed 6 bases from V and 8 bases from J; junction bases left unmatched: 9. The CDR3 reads CASSPTGSKEKLFF. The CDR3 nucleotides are TGTGCCAGCAGCCCGACAGGGTCGAAAGAAAAACTGTTTTTT.

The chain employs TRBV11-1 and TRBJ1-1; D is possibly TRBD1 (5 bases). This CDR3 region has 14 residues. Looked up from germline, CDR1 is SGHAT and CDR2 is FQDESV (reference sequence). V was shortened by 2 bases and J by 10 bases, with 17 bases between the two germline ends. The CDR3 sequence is CASSLSFRDGLAFF. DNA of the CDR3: TGTGCCAGCAGCTTATCATTCAGGGATGGATTAGCTTTCTTT.